A single sample gave rise to the 13 T cell receptor beta chains below, sequenced in a study of PD-1 blockade in classical Hodgkin lymphoma. Relapse after autologous stem cell transplantation occurred in every patient, and brentuximab vedotin exposure varied. The protocol was immunoSEQ multiplex PCR, while the TCRdb copy is restricted to in-frame clones and leaves out a portion. In the table there are around 46,000 clones, about 78% of which are singletons. The sequencing used peripheral blood mononuclear cells (PBMCs), collected before the second cycle of nivolumab. These TCRs come from a human donor with classical Hodgkin lymphoma.

The chain joins TRBV4-2 to TRBJ1-2; the D is unclear. The CDR3 consists of 13 residues. Per germline, CDR1 LGHNA and CDR2 YNFKEQ. V gave up 1 base and J gave up 0 bases, with 3 bases separating them. The CDR3 reads CASSQGANYGYTF. CDR3 bases: TGTGCCAGCAGCCAAGGGGCTAACTATGGCTACACCTTC.

The chain uses TRBV21-1 and TRBJ2-7; TRBD1 reflects the table's D call only, with no check against the DNA. TRBV21-1 is a known pseudogene. CDR3 length equals 15 residues. CDR3 in amino acids: CASTSRTQTTYEQYF. CDR3 nucleotide sequence: TGTGCCAGCACCTCCCGCACACAAACAACCTACGAGCAGTACTTC.

The chain links TRBV6-5 to TRBJ1-5, with a possible D match to TRBD1 (6 bases). CDR3 length equals 15 residues. Germline loops: CDR1 MNHEY, CDR2 SVGAGI. Trimming took 8 bases from V and 0 from J, leaving 14 bases between them. As DNA, the CDR3 is TGTGCCAGCTCGAGGTCACAGGGTAGCAATCAGCCCCAGCATTTT. It translates to CASSRSQGSNQPQHF.

This clone was picked up one time. The chain joins TRBV10-2 to TRBJ2-3, with 8 bases aligning to TRBD2. The CDR3 is 15 residues long. Per the germline V gene, CDR1 is WSHSY and CDR2 is SAAADI. V lost 8 bases, J lost 2 bases, and 9 bases stayed unmatched. CDR3 loop: CASGGQRGTTDTQYF. In nucleotides, the CDR3 is TGCGCCAGCGGAGGGCAGCGGGGGACCACAGATACGCAGTATTTT.

This clone was counted only a few times. The chain has TRBV4-3 and TRBJ1-3; D unclear. Germline CDR1 and CDR2: LGHNA and YSLEER. Trimming took 0 bases from V and 4 from J, leaving 16 bases between them. This CDR3 is built from 17 residues. This chain's CDR3 is CASSQDKAGIIGNTIYF. The CDR3 DNA reads as TGCGCCAGCAGCCAAGATAAGGCCGGGATCATCGGAAACACCATATATTTT.

This chain joins TRBV6-6 and TRBJ1-1; D is unclear. Germline V lookup: CDR1 MNHNY, CDR2 SVGAGI (reference sequence). Trimming removed 11 bases at V and 1 base at J, with 14 bases between. The CDR3 is 13 amino acids. The CDR3 protein is CAGGENRNTEAFF. Here the CDR3 DNA reads TGTGCCGGTGGCGAGAACAGGAACACTGAAGCTTTCTTT.

V and J are TRBV27 and TRBJ2-7; D not certain. In germline, CDR1 is MNHEY, CDR2 SMNVEV (reference sequence). V shed 1 base and J shed 2 bases, with 12 bases lying between them. CDR3 length: 15 amino acids. The CDR3 here is CASSLFPVTTYEQYF. CDR3 bases: TGTGCCAGCAGTTTATTTCCGGTGACAACCTACGAGCAGTACTTC.

The V gene is TRBV7-8, the J gene TRBJ1-6; D uncertain. Per the germline V gene, CDR1 is SGHVS and CDR2 is FQNEAQ. The V and J ends lost 0 bases and 10 bases respectively, with 16 bases between them. The CDR3 runs to 16 residues. In DNA form, the CDR3 reads TGTGCCAGCAGCTTAGCTGTTCGGGTTGATTACTCACCCCTCCACTTT. Its protein is CASSLAVRVDYSPLHF.

This sequence joins TRBV6-1 and TRBJ2-1; D uncertain. Germline V gives CDR1 MNHNS, CDR2 SASEGT. The CDR3 has 11 residues. Trimming removed 1 base from V and 10 bases from J, with 5 bases in between. The CDR3 here is CASSEDGEQFF. CDR3 nucleotide sequence: TGTGCCAGCAGTGAAGATGGCGAGCAGTTCTTC.

The rearrangement uses TRBV9 and TRBJ2-1; D perhaps matches TRBD2 (6 bases). CDR1 and CDR2 from the germline V gene are SGDLS and YYNGEE. This CDR3 region has 15 residues. V lost 4 bases and J 2 bases, leaving 13 bases between the germline ends. The CDR3, as DNA: TGTGCCAGCAGCCCCCGGGAGCGGACCTACAATGAGCAGTTCTTC. Residues: CASSPRERTYNEQFF.

The chain carries TRBV6-1 and TRBJ1-5; D not certain. Per the germline V gene, CDR1 is MNHNS and CDR2 is SASEGT. The length of the CDR3 is 13 residues. The V and J ends lost 7 bases and 3 bases respectively, with 10 bases between them. The CDR3 coding sequence is TGTGCCAGCAAGGAGGGATCCAATCAGCCCCAGCATTTT. This codes for CASKEGSNQPQHF.

The chain uses TRBV2 and TRBJ2-1; 7 positions agree with TRBD2. The germline CDR1 and CDR2 sequences are SNHLY and FYNNEI. The CDR3 extends over 15 amino acids. V lost 4 bases to trimming and J lost 6 bases; unmatched junction nucleotides: 9. The CDR3 nucleotides read TGTGCCAGCAGTGCAGGCGGGGGAGTCCCCAATGAGCAGTTCTTC. Amino acids: CASSAGGGVPNEQFF.

This clone has only one observation. The J gene is TRBJ1-5, the V gene TRBV11-2; D not certain. CDR1 and CDR2 (germline): SGHAT, FQNNGV. CDR3 length equals 13 residues. V was pared by 4 bases and J by 2 bases, with 6 bases between. CDR3 amino acids: CASSYAGNQPQHF. The CDR3 nucleotides are TGTGCCAGCAGCTACGCCGGCAATCAGCCCCAGCATTTT.